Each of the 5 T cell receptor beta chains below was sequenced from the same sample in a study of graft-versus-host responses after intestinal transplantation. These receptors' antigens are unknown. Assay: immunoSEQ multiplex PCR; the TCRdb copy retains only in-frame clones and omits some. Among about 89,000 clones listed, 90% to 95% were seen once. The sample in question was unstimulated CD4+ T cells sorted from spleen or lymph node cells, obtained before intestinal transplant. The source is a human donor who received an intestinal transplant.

The CDR3 sequence: CASSPGLAYGYTF. DNA for the CDR3: TGTGCCAGCAGCCCTGGACTCGCCTATGGCTACACCTTC. J is TRBJ1-2 and V is TRBV14; no definite D call. From germline, CDR1 is SGHDN and CDR2 FVKESK. The CDR3 has 13 amino acids. The ends were cut back, 4 bases at V and 4 bases at J, with 10 bases in the middle.

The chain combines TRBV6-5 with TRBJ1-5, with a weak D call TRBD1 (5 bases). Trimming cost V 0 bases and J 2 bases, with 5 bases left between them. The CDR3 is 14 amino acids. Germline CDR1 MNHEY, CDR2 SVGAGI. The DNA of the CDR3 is TGTGCCAGCAGTTACTCGGGGCGCAATCAGCCCCAGCATTTT. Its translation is CASSYSGRNQPQHF.

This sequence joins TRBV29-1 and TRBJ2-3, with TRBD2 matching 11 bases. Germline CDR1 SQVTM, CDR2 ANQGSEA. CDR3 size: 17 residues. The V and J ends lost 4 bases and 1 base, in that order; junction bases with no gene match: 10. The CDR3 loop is CSVGISGGARGTDTQYF. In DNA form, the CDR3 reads TGCAGCGTTGGGATTAGCGGGGGGGCTAGGGGCACAGATACGCAGTATTTT.

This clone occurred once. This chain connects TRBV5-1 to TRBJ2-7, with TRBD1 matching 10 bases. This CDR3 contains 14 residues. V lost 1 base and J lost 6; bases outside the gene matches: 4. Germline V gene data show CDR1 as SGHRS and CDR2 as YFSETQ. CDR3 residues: CASSLTDRGREQYF. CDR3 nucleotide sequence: TGCGCCAGCAGCTTGACTGACAGGGGGCGCGAGCAGTACTTC.

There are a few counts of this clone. This CDR3 is CASSLRLAGENIQYF. In DNA, the CDR3 is TGTGCCAGCAGCTTGCGACTAGCGGGGGAGAACATTCAGTACTTC. This sequence joins TRBV5-4 and TRBJ2-4; 12 bases are a match to TRBD2. Looked up from germline, CDR1 is SGHNT and CDR2 is YYREEE (reference sequence). V was pared by 1 base and J by 7 bases, with 3 bases of the junction left unmatched. The CDR3 is 15 residues long.